Listed here is a single T cell receptor (beta chain). The antigen this receptor binds is unknown. One base away there is no much larger clone; base qualities are not given. V is cut by 6 bases and J by 4 bases, and the space between the germline ends is 10 bases. CDR3 length: 12 amino acids, cysteine to phenylalanine. The kept DNA is CDR3 alone, 36 bases in frame from the first base. These data are taken from a study of blood T cell repertoires in COVID-19 (dated by TCRdb to about 2020). Notes on the research overall: Samples from collaborators originated in the United States, Italy and Spain and spanned both the acute and convalescent phases of COVID-19. A freely available public database, intended as a resource for researchers studying the immune response to SARS-CoV-2, is where the repertoires were released. Where available, HLA class I and class II types were taken from metadata supplied by the sample provider and were not determined by assay-based typing. Deeply sampled blood TCRbeta repertoires from subjects exposed to, actively infected with, or recovered from COVID-19 were included in the dataset. The material from the prospective study consisted of cDNA or gDNA derived from T cells, B-cell-depleted T cells, or PBMCs. Samples came from the ongoing ImmuneRACE study (first 160 participants) plus 1,254 subjects from 6 global collaborators. Nearly every sample came with metadata listing a de-identified subject ID, COVID-19 status, age in years and sex.

The immunoSEQ Assay, a bias-controlled multiplex PCR, was used to amplify TCRbeta CDR3 regions from genomic DNA. From the authors' description of their analysis: Within the assay, amplification of reference gene primers was used to estimate how many nucleated cells each sample contained. To quantify the absolute abundance of each unique TCRbeta CDR3 rearrangement, sequence reads were collapsed and filtered. For each sample, productive Simpson clonality was calculated by taking the square root of Simpson's diversity index across productive rearrangements. This immuneACCESS table, as held by TCRdb, lists in-frame sequences with V and J called but not all clones. Of the missing ones, under half trace to an unresolved V gene in checked studies; the others have no known cause. For V, J and clone size, that table is used; D and trimming come from the DNA. This sample holds over 150,000 clones; around 87% were observed only once. The ten largest account for roughly an eighth of the sample.

Broad study findings and their caveats: The quantity of clinical and demographic metadata differed by source and by participant and was supplied without curation.

In Seattle, one collaborating source enrolled patients while the infection was active and tracked those patients longitudinally over the course of disease. Collaborating institutions collected whole blood in K2EDTA tubes following their own protocols. For TCRbeta analysis, collaborators shipped samples in one of three forms: frozen whole blood, isolated PBMCs, or DNA extracted from either of those sample types. The clonotype originates from a woman aged 70 to 79 with COVID-19, enrolled during active disease. Sample: peripheral blood. In this chain, TRBV12-3 or TRBV12-4 is recombined with TRBJ2-7, and possibly TRBD2, on 5 matching bases. The bases read TGTGCCAGCAGCAAACTAGAGTACGAGCAGTACTTC. This translates into CASSKLEYEQYF.